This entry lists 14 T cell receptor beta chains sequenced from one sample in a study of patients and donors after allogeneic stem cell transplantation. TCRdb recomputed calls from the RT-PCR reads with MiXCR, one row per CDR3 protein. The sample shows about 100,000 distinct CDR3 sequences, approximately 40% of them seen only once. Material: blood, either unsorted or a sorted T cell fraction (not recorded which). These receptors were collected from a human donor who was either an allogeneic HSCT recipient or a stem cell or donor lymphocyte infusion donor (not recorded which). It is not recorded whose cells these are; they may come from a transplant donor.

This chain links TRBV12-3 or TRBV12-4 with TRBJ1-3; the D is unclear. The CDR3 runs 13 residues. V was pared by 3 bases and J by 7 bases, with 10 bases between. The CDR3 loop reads CASSFWVINTIYF. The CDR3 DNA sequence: TGTGCCAGCAGTTTCTGGGTTATTAACACCATATATTTT.

CDR3 amino acids: CASSQDIVAGIRYEQYF. In DNA form, the CDR3 reads TGCGCCAGCAGCCAAGATATTGTGGCAGGGATAAGATACGAGCAGTACTTC. V gene TRBV4-3 combines with J gene TRBJ2-7; D is perhaps TRBD1 (5 bases). Per germline, CDR1 LGHNA and CDR2 YSLEER. The CDR3 runs 17 residues. V was trimmed by 0 bases and J by 4 bases, leaving 19 bases between them.

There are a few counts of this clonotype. The CDR3 DNA reads TGTGCCAGCAGGAGAGCGGACAGCACAGATACGCAGTATTTT. Its protein product is CASRRADSTDTQYF. The chain carries TRBV28 and TRBJ2-3; tentative D call: TRBD2 (5 bases). V shed 6 bases and J shed 0 bases, with 10 bases lying between them. This CDR3 is built from 14 residues. Germline V gene data show CDR1 as MDHEN and CDR2 as SYDVKM. Full variable domain (remainder filled in from reference TRBV28 and TRBJ2-3): DVKVTQSSRYLVKRTGEKVFLECVQDMDHENMFWYRQDPGLGLRLIYFSYDVKMKEKGDIPEGYSVSREKKERFSLILESASTNQTSMYLCASRRADSTDTQYFGPGTRLTVL.

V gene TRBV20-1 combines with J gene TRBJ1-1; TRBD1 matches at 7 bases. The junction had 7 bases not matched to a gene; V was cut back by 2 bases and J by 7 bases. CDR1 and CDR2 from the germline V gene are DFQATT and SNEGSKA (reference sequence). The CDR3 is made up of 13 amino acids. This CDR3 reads CSARNSGQLEAFF. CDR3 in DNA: TGCAGTGCTAGAAATTCGGGACAGCTTGAAGCTTTCTTT.

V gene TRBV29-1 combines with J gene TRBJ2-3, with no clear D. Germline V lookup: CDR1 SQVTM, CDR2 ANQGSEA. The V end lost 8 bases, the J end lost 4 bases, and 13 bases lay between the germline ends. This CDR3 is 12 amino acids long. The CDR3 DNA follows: TGCAGCTCCGGGCCCTTCTCAGATACGCAGTATTTT. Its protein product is CSSGPFSDTQYF.

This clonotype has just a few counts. The chain's CDR3 is CSARDSRFNQPQHF. CDR3 coding DNA: TGCAGTGCTAGAGACAGCCGTTTCAATCAGCCCCAGCATTTT. V gene TRBV20-1 combines with J gene TRBJ1-5; D gene uncertain. The CDR3 is 14 residues long. Germline values: CDR1 DFQATT, CDR2 SNEGSKA (reference sequence). The V and J ends lost 0 bases and 3 bases respectively, with 9 bases between them.

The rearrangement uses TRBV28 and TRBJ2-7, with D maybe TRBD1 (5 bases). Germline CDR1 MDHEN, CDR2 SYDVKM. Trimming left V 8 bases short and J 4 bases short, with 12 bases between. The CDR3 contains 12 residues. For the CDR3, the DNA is TGTGCCAGCGGTACAGGCCTATACGAGCAGTACTTC. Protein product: CASGTGLYEQYF.

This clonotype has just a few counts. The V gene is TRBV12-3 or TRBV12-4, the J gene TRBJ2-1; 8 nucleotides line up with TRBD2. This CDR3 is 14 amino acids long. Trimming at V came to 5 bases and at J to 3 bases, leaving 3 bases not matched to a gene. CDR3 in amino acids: CASSQREHYNEQFF. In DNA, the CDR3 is TGTGCCAGCAGTCAGCGGGAGCACTACAATGAGCAGTTCTTC.

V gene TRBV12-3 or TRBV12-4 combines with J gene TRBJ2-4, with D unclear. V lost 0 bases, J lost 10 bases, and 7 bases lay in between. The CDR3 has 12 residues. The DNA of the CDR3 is TGTGCCAGCAGTTTAGCGCCTGAGATTCAGTACTTC. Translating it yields CASSLAPEIQYF.

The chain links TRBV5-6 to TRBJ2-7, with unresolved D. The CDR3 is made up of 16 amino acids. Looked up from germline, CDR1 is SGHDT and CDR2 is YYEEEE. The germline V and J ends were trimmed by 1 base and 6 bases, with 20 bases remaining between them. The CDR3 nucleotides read TGTGCCAGCAGCTTGAGGGTAAGCGCCCGCACCGGCGAGCAGTACTTC. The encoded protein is CASSLRVSARTGEQYF.

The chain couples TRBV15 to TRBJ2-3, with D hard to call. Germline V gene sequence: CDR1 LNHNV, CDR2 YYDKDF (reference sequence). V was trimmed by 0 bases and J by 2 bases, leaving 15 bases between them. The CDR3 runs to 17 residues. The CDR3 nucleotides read TGTGCCACCAGCAGAGATCAGCGTGGCCAGTCCACAGATACGCAGTATTTT. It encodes CATSRDQRGQSTDTQYF.

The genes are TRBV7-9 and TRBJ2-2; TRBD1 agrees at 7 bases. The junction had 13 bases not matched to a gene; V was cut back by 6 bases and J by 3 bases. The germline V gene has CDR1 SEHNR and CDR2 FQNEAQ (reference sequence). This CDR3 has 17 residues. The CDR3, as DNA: TGTGCCAGCAGACCACGACAGGGAAGCCCTGACACCGGGGAGCTGTTTTTT. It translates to CASRPRQGSPDTGELFF.

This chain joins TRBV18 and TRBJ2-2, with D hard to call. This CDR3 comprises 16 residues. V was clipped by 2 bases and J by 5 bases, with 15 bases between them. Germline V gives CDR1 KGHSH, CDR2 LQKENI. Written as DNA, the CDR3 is TGTGCCAGCTCACCAGACGAATCGGTGAGGACCGGGGAGCTGTTTTTT. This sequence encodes CASSPDESVRTGELFF.

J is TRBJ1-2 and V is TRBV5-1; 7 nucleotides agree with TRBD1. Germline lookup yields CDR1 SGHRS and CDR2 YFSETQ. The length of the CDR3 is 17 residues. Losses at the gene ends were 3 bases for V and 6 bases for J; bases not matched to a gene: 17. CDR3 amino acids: CASSSWDSVPLVDGYTF. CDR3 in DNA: TGCGCCAGCAGCTCCTGGGACAGCGTCCCACTTGTTGATGGCTACACCTTC.